The 7 T cell receptor beta chains given below trace back to one sample, sequenced in a study of cytomegalovirus exposure and HLA in healthy donors. PCR involved 60 Vbeta and 13 Jbeta primers. The protocol was immunoSEQ multiplex PCR, while the TCRdb copy is restricted to in-frame clones and leaves out a portion. The table has roughly 130,000 clones, 74% seen once; the top ten hold more than 6%. Input material: PBMCs. These receptors were obtained from a man aged 40-49 years in good health and CMV-seropositive.

The chain links TRBV2 to TRBJ2-7, with 7 bases identical to TRBD2. The CDR3 is 12 amino acids. Trimming cost V 8 bases and J 6 bases; bases outside gene matches: 7. Germline V lookup: CDR1 SNHLY, CDR2 FYNNEI. The CDR3 region has the DNA TGTGCCAGCGTACTCGGGGGGTGCGAGCAGTACTTC. Its protein product is CASVLGGCEQYF.

This rearrangement joins TRBV19 to TRBJ2-6; D is perhaps TRBD1 (5 bases). Germline CDR1 and CDR2: LNHDA and SQIVND (reference sequence). This CDR3 has 18 amino acids. V lost 3 bases and J lost 0, with 15 bases in between. CDR3 sequence (DNA): TGTGCCAGTAGTATTAGGGCAGGGCTGCTCTCTGGGGCCAACGTCCTGACTTTC. Amino acid sequence: CASSIRAGLLSGANVLTF.

Concerning this clone itself: This sample also contains other DNA sequences that code for the same CDR3. The rearrangement links TRBV18 to TRBJ2-7, with 7 bases aligning to TRBD1. V lost 2 bases and J lost 2; bases outside the gene matches: 3. Germline CDR1 KGHSH, CDR2 LQKENI. The CDR3 is made up of 14 amino acids. The CDR3 is CASSPGQGAYEQYF. The CDR3 DNA follows: TGTGCCAGCTCACCAGGGCAGGGGGCCTACGAGCAGTACTTC.

Only one count was recorded for this clone. The gene calls are TRBV11-3 and TRBJ2-3; a weak D match, TRBD2 (7 bases). The CDR3 covers 14 residues. Per the germline V gene, CDR1 is SGHNT and CDR2 is YENEEA. Trimming removed 3 bases from V and 6 bases from J, with 13 bases in between. The CDR3 nucleotides are TGTGCCAGCAGCTTGTCGGGGGGCAGGGATACGCAGTATTTT. Translating gives CASSLSGGRDTQYF.

Here the CDR3 reads CASSPGLRETQYF. DNA for the CDR3: TGTGCCAGCAGCCCGGGACTGCGGGAGACCCAGTACTTC. The rearrangement uses TRBV14 and TRBJ2-5; possibly TRBD2 for D (6 bases). CDR1 is SGHDN and CDR2 is FVKESK in the germline V gene. This CDR3 spans 13 amino acids. Trimming stripped 4 bases from V and 5 bases from J, with 11 bases between.

J is TRBJ1-5 and V is TRBV30; no clear D gene. Germline V gives CDR1 GTSNPN, CDR2 SVGIG (reference sequence). Deletions cut 0 bases from V and 2 bases from J, with 8 bases between. The CDR3 extends over 14 amino acids. For the CDR3, the DNA is TGTGCCTGGAGTGTAAGTACAGGCAATCAGCCCCAGCATTTT. Amino acid sequence: CAWSVSTGNQPQHF. The full variable domain, rest sourced from reference TRBV30 and TRBJ1-5, is SQTIHQWPATLVQPVGSPLSLECTVEGTSNPNLYWYRQAAGRGLQLLFYSVGIGQISSEVPQNLSASRPQDRQFILSSKKLLLSDSGFYLCAWSVSTGNQPQHFGDGTRLSIL.

The chain employs TRBV11-2 and TRBJ2-1; no clear D gene. Per germline, CDR1 SGHAT and CDR2 FQNNGV. The CDR3 has 13 residues. V was cut by 5 bases and J by 7 bases, with 12 bases left in between. CDR3 sequence: CASSPRIRNEQFF. The DNA of the CDR3 is TGTGCCAGCAGCCCTAGGATCCGGAATGAGCAGTTCTTC.